These T cell receptor beta chains were read from a single sample in a study of cytomegalovirus exposure and HLA in healthy donors. Assay: immunoSEQ multiplex PCR; the TCRdb copy retains only in-frame clones and omits some. The repertoire holds under 150,000 clones, under 75% seen once, with under 2.5% in the top ten. Sequencing was performed on PBMCs. All receptors come from a woman between 40 and 50 years old in good health and CMV-seronegative. CDR3s include the opening cysteine and the closing phenylalanine or tryptophan. Each record gives: J gene, V gene, CDR3 protein.

TRBJ2-5,TRBV29-1,CSVVPEETQYF
TRBJ1-2,TRBV5-1,CASSQQLRNGYTF
TRBJ1-1,TRBV13,CASSQTGNTEAFF
TRBJ1-4,TRBV28,CASTTGTFNEKLFF
TRBJ2-1,TRBV4-3,CASSQDQGPHNEQFF
TRBJ1-1,TRBV30,CAWRIGAGNTEAFF
TRBJ2-1,TRBV18,CASSPPGGGSNEQFF
TRBJ1-2,TRBV7-2,CASSLEKRGRGQGGYTF
TRBJ1-4,TRBV4-1,CASSQTGFATNEKLFF
TRBJ1-1,TRBV15,CATTTPGGTEAFF
TRBJ2-6,TRBV19,CASRYRGSGANVLTF
TRBJ1-6,TRBV15,CATSRRSYNSPLHF
TRBJ2-7,TRBV5-1,CASSLFTASYEQYF
TRBJ1-1,TRBV7-6,CASSSDSPEAFF
TRBJ1-2,TRBV4-2,CASSQDPESYGYTF
TRBJ1-1,TRBV20-1,CSAGESAEAFF
TRBJ2-3,TRBV19,CASSPQRGYTDTQYF
TRBJ1-5,TRBV15,CATSSESGTLINQPQHF
TRBJ1-1,TRBV4-3,CASSPEEGRNTEAFF
TRBJ1-2,TRBV19,CATGVAYGYTF